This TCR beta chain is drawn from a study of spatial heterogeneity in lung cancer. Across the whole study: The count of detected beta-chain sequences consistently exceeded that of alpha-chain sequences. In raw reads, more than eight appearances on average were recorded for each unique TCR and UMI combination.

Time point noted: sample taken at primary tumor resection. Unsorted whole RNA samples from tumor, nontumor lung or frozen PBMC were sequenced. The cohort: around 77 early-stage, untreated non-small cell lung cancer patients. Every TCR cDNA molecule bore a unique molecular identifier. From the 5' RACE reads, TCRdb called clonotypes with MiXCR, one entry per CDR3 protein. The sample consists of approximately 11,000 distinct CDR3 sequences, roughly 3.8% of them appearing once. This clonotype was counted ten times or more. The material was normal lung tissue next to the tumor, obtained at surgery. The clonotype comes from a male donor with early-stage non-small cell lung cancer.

The CDR3 nucleotides are TGTGCCAGCAGCTTACAGGGGACGGGTGAAGCTTTCTTT. This sequence encodes CASSLQGTGEAFF. J is TRBJ1-1 and V is TRBV7-8, with TRBD1 as a possible D gene (6 bases). This CDR3 comprises 13 residues. Between the trimmed V and J ends, which lost 2 bases and 7 bases, there was a span of 11 bases. From germline, CDR1 is SGHVS and CDR2 FQNEAQ.